One sample yielded the 10 T cell receptor beta chains listed below, sequenced in a study of regulatory T cells in long-lasting Graves disease. Both iRepertoire HTBI primers and Arm-PCR of CDR3 regions were used to build the TCR beta libraries. TCRdb independently ran MiXCR on the multiplex PCR reads; one entry per CDR3 protein. The table lists hundreds of thousands of distinct CDR3 sequences, roughly a fifth of them singletons. Described time point: persistent/refractory GD, antithyroid drugs over 5 years with positive TRAb. RNA from PBMCs was the source of the TCR library. The sample in question was peripheral blood mononuclear cells (PBMCs), obtained when the disease was refractory, from a patient treated with antithyroid drugs. The receptors come from a female donor with Graves disease.

This clonotype was counted ten times or more. The V and J genes are TRBV6-1 and TRBJ1-2; weak D call: TRBD1 (6 bases). The V gene's germline CDR1 is MNHNS and CDR2 SASEGT. The CDR3 consists of 14 residues. V gave up 6 bases and J gave up 4 bases, with 15 bases separating them. The CDR3 DNA sequence: TGTGCCAGCAGAGGGACACAGACGGTCTATGGCTACACCTTC. Its protein is CASRGTQTVYGYTF.

V usage is TRBV10-1 and J usage is TRBJ2-1, with 8 bases lining up with TRBD2. V shed 0 bases and J 7 bases; nucleotides not matched to a gene: 14. Germline CDR1 WNHNN, CDR2 SYGVQD (reference sequence). The CDR3 is 18 amino acids. The CDR3 DNA is TGCGCCAGCAGTGAGTCAGGAGTAGCGGGATGGAGTTATAATGAGCAGTTCTTC. Amino acid sequence: CASSESGVAGWSYNEQFF.

In this sample, this clonotype turned up a few times. The chain employs TRBV5-6 and TRBJ2-5; TRBD2 matches 9 bases. CDR1 SGHDT and CDR2 YYEEEE come from the germline V gene. Unmatched junction bases numbered 6, after V lost 0 bases and J lost 3 bases. The CDR3 length is 16 residues. The CDR3 is CASSLVGSGSEETQYF. The CDR3 region has the DNA TGTGCCAGCAGCTTGGTTGGTAGCGGGAGCGAAGAGACCCAGTACTTC.

This rearrangement joins TRBV7-7 to TRBJ2-5; 9 positions agree with TRBD2. Germline V gene sequence: CDR1 SSHAT, CDR2 FNYEAQ (reference sequence). This CDR3 has 16 amino acids. The CDR3 DNA is TGTGCTATCACAACCCCGGAGCGGGAGGTCGGAGAGACCCAGTACTTC. It translates to CAITTPEREVGETQYF.

This clonotype was recorded once. This likely traces to a read error, being one base from a far larger clone. This CDR3 reads CASSYFRDGSYEQYF. The DNA of the CDR3 is TGTGCCAGCAGTTACTTCCGGGACGGCTCCTACGAGCAGTACTTC. The rearrangement joins TRBV12-3 or TRBV12-4 to TRBJ2-7, with D perhaps TRBD1 or TRBD2 (5 bases each). This CDR3 contains 15 residues. Trimming removed 4 bases at V and 0 bases at J, with 13 bases between.

The sample holds many counts of this clonotype. V gene TRBV6-1 combines with J gene TRBJ2-5; D is undetermined. V was cut by 3 bases and J by 7 bases, with 18 bases left in between. CDR1 and CDR2 (germline): MNHNS, SASEGT. The length of the CDR3 is 15 residues. CDR3 coding DNA: TGTGCCAGCAGTGAGTTTCCCTCGTATCCAGCGACCCAGTACTTC. Amino acids: CASSEFPSYPATQYF.

This clonotype turned up a few times. V usage is TRBV25-1 and J usage is TRBJ2-7, with D maybe TRBD2 (6 bases). This CDR3 region has 14 residues. V lost 4 bases to trimming and J lost 2 bases, with 12 bases between them. The germline gives CDR1 MGHDK, CDR2 SYGVNS. The CDR3 nucleotides read TGTGCCAGCAGTGGGGGCGGGACGCCCTACGAGCAGTACTTC. Residues: CASSGGGTPYEQYF.

This clonotype occurred many times. V usage is TRBV28 and J usage is TRBJ1-5, with a weak D call TRBD1 (5 bases). Trimming removed 5 bases at V and 2 bases at J, with 13 bases between. The CDR3 contains 15 residues. The germline V gene encodes CDR1 MDHEN and CDR2 SYDVKM. CDR3 region: CASSPGGGGNQPQHF. In DNA, the CDR3 is TGTGCCAGCAGTCCTGGGGGAGGGGGCAATCAGCCCCAGCATTTT.

This clonotype occurred many times. J is TRBJ2-2 and V is TRBV20-1, with 7 positions matching TRBD1. The V segment lost 2 bases and the J segment 7 bases; nucleotides outside the gene matches: 7. This CDR3 has 14 residues. Germline V gene sequence: CDR1 DFQATT, CDR2 SNEGSKA (reference sequence). CDR3 DNA sequence: TGCAGTGCTAGACCGACAGGGTATGACGGGGAGCTGTTTTTT. Residues: CSARPTGYDGELFF.

This clonotype was seen repeatedly, ten times or more. The chain has TRBV28 and TRBJ1-2; TRBD1 agrees at 7 bases. Germline CDR1 and CDR2: MDHEN and SYDVKM. The V gene end was trimmed by 6 bases and the J gene end by 4 bases; junction bases not matched to a gene: 8. CDR3 length: 14 residues. The CDR3 region has the DNA TGTGCCAGCAGGATTTGGACAGGCACCTATGGCTACACCTTC. Amino acids: CASRIWTGTYGYTF.